This is a list of T cell receptor beta chains from one sample in a study of T cell repertoires in cytomegalovirus infection. TCRdb reanalysed the reads using MiXCR and keeps one entry per CDR3 protein. The table shows about 530,000 distinct CDR3 sequences, with 26% occurring only once. Sequencing was done on a sample of PBMCs. All receptors come from a human donor in good health (CMV status not recorded). Some clones in this sample may be carry-over from other donors' samples. Both conserved end residues are part of each CDR3. D genes are given only for firm matches. The size field is filled for only some rows; it gives once, few, many or a size class.

TRBJ1-2,NA,TRBD1,15,TRBV30,TGTGCCTGGAGTAAACCCCGACAGGGAATCTATGGCTACACCTTC,CAWSKPRQGIYGYTF
TRBJ2-7,NA,TRBD2,18,TRBV5-4,TGTGCCAGCAGCCCAGGGATAGGACTAGCGAGTGGCACCTACGAGCAGTACTTC,CASSPGIGLASGTYEQYF
TRBJ2-3,once,NA,17,TRBV3-1,TGTGCCAGCAGCCCTCAATCCGGGACGTTAAGCACAGATACGCAGTATTTT,CASSPQSGTLSTDTQYF
TRBJ2-7,many,NA,11,TRBV7-6,TGTGCCAGCAGCCGAGGGACAGAGCAGTACTTC,CASSRGTEQYF
TRBJ2-1,few,NA,13,TRBV30,TGTGCCTGGAGTGCCGTACAGGGCCATGAGCAGTTCTTC,CAWSAVQGHEQFF
TRBJ2-5,NA,NA,15,TRBV20-1,TGCAGTGCTAGAGATCGGGACACCCACCAAGAGACCCAGTACTTC,CSARDRDTHQETQYF
TRBJ1-1,NA,NA,14,TRBV19,TGTGCCAGTAGGAGTCAGGGGCAGGACACTGAAGCTTTCTTT,CASRSQGQDTEAFF
TRBJ2-2,NA,TRBD2,18,TRBV29-1,TGCAGCGTTGAAGTGGCTAGCGGGAAGGGGTATGACACCGGGGAGCTGTTTTTT,CSVEVASGKGYDTGELFF
TRBJ2-7,few,TRBD1,16,TRBV6-1,TGTGCCAGCAGTTTCACCGGGACAGAGGTTTCCTACGAGCAGTACTTC,CASSFTGTEVSYEQYF
TRBJ2-7,NA,TRBD2,17,TRBV6-2/TRBV6-3,TGTGCCAGCAGTTACTCGCTAAAACTAGCGGGAGGATACGAGCAGTACTTC,CASSYSLKLAGGYEQYF
TRBJ2-1,NA,NA,14,TRBV5-1,TGCGCCAGCACCCTACAAGAAACCTACAATGAGCAGTTCTTC,CASTLQETYNEQFF
TRBJ2-5,many,TRBD2,15,TRBV7-2,TGTGCCAGCAGCCCCCGGGCGGGAGAGAGAGAGACCCAGTACTTC,CASSPRAGERETQYF
TRBJ2-1,few,TRBD1,15,TRBV6-2/TRBV6-3,TGTGCCAGCGGCGCCGGGACAGGGCGCGGGGATGAGCAGTTCTTC,CASGAGTGRGDEQFF
TRBJ2-7,many,TRBD2,13,TRBV7-2,TGTGCCAGCAGCGTTAGCGGGTGGGGGGAGCAGTACTTC,CASSVSGWGEQYF
TRBJ2-7,NA,NA,11,TRBV10-2,TGCGCCAGCAGTGAGGATAAGCCGGAGTACTTC,CASSEDKPEYF
TRBJ2-3,few,TRBD2,14,TRBV6-2/TRBV6-3,TGTGCCAGCAGTTCCTGGACTAGCCCAGATACGCAGTATTTT,CASSSWTSPDTQYF
TRBJ2-1,few,NA,15,TRBV12-3/TRBV12-4,TGTGCCAGCAGTTTGCGTAGCGGCACCTACAATGAGCAGTTCTTC,CASSLRSGTYNEQFF
TRBJ2-3,once,TRBD2,17,TRBV2,TGTGCCAGCAGTGAAATGGTAGCGGGAGCGGGTGGAGATACGCAGTATTTT,CASSEMVAGAGGDTQYF
TRBJ1-1,NA,TRBD1,15,TRBV7-8,TGTGCCAGCAGCGCGGGACAGCTTTTGAACACTGAAGCTTTCTTT,CASSAGQLLNTEAFF
TRBJ1-3,NA,TRBD1,17,TRBV7-9,TGTGCCAGCAGCCATCGCCGGGACAGGGGCTCTGGAAACACCATATATTTT,CASSHRRDRGSGNTIYF
TRBJ1-2,few,NA,14,TRBV28,TGTGCCAGCAGTTTAGGGTATCAGAACTATGGCTACACCTTC,CASSLGYQNYGYTF
TRBJ2-7,NA,TRBD1,14,TRBV6-2/TRBV6-3,TGTGCCAGCAGTATGGGACAGGGGATCTACGAGCAGTACTTC,CASSMGQGIYEQYF
TRBJ1-1,NA,NA,16,TRBV18,TGTGCCAGCTCACCTCTGGCGTCGCAGAGGGGTACTGAAGCTTTCTTT,CASSPLASQRGTEAFF
TRBJ2-3,once,NA,15,TRBV7-6,TGTGCCAGCAGCGCAACGACTGGTAGCACAGATACGCAGTATTTT,CASSATTGSTDTQYF
TRBJ1-1,NA,TRBD1,15,TRBV19,TGTGCCAGTAGTCCTGGGACAGGGCTGACCGGTGAAGCTTTCTTT,CASSPGTGLTGEAFF
TRBJ1-1,few,TRBD1,15,TRBV7-7,TGTGCCAGCAGCTTAGTCAGGACAGGGAACACTGAAGCTTTCTTT,CASSLVRTGNTEAFF
TRBJ2-2,NA,NA,13,TRBV29-1,TGCAGCGTTGCTTCGCGGAGGACCGGGGAGCTGTTTTTT,CSVASRRTGELFF
TRBJ2-7,few,NA,13,TRBV25-1,TGTGCCAGCAGTGTAGCAGGCGGGGACGAGCAGTACTTC,CASSVAGGDEQYF
TRBJ1-4,many,TRBD1,15,TRBV12-3/TRBV12-4,TGTGCCAGCAGCTACCGGGACAGGGTCAGGGAAAAACTGTTTTTT,CASSYRDRVREKLFF
TRBJ2-1,many,TRBD2,15,TRBV7-2,TGTGCCAGCAGTCGAGGGGCTAGCGGGATAGGTGAGCAGTTCTTC,CASSRGASGIGEQFF
TRBJ2-5,NA,TRBD2,13,TRBV2,TGTGCCAGCAGGGGGGACTATGCGGAGACCCAGTACTTC,CASRGDYAETQYF
TRBJ2-6,NA,TRBD1,19,TRBV28,TGTGCCAGCAGTTCCGGGACAGGGATAAACCTCTCTGGGGCCAACGTCCTGACTTTC,CASSSGTGINLSGANVLTF
TRBJ2-2,few,NA,13,TRBV30,TGTGCCTGGAGGACGGAGAACACCGGGGAGCTGTTTTTT,CAWRTENTGELFF
TRBJ1-5,many,NA,16,TRBV12-3/TRBV12-4,TGTGCCAGCAGTACCCGACAGTTAGGAAGCAATCAGCCCCAGCATTTT,CASSTRQLGSNQPQHF
TRBJ1-4,NA,NA,14,TRBV18,TGTGCCAGCTCACCAGCAGGGAGGTCTGAAACACTGTTTTTT,CASSPAGRSETLFF
TRBJ2-1,NA,NA,13,TRBV20-1,TGCAGTGCTAGACCCCATATTAACAATGAGCAGTTCTTC,CSARPHINNEQFF
TRBJ2-1,few,TRBD2,17,TRBV12-5,TGTGCTAGTGGTTTGGTCGGAGAGGTAGCGGGAGCTGCTGAGCAGTTCTTC,CASGLVGEVAGAAEQFF
TRBJ2-1,many,NA,17,TRBV7-9,TGTGCCAGCAGCTTCCCCTATGGGGTAGCGGAAGACAATGAGCAGTTCTTC,CASSFPYGVAEDNEQFF
TRBJ1-1,NA,TRBD1,16,TRBV6-6,TGTGCCAGCAGTTACCCCCAAGGGCAGGGGGCCACTGAAGCTTTCTTT,CASSYPQGQGATEAFF
TRBJ2-1,NA,TRBD2,16,TRBV6-2/TRBV6-3,TGTGCCAGCACCACCTTAGCGGGAGGTCGGAACAATGAGCAGTTCTTC,CASTTLAGGRNNEQFF